This note documents a single TCR beta chain sequence. Its target antigen remains unknown. No base-level quality is on record; no much larger clone is a single base apart. This sample was included in a study (dated by TCRdb to between 2014 and 2017). Background for the entire study: The study tested whether tumor-infiltrating Tregs in breast cancer are recruited from blood Tregs or converted in situ from other CD4+ T cell subsets. What the work shows at the level of the full study, not this receptor alone: The TCR gene usage of tumor memory CD4+ T cells clustered together with blood and lymph node memory CD4+ cells and with lymph node naive CD4+ cells. The greatest overlap of tumor-infiltrating Treg TCR alpha and beta sequences was with tumor naive CD4+ T cells, followed next by blood naive CD4+ T cells. The validation in the larger cohort was limited to a single TCR beta V-J rearrangement instead of whole repertoires.

The Miltenyi Naive CD4+ T Cell Isolation kit was used to purify naive CD4+ T cells, and Tregs were depleted with CD25 microbeads. Tregs, naive and memory CD4+ T cells from tumor, blood and ipsilateral draining lymph nodes of a few breast cancer patients underwent full-length TCR alpha and beta sequencing. Ficoll density gradient centrifugation was used to isolate mononuclear cells from either lymph nodes or around 50 ml of peripheral blood. FACS confirmed that the sorted cell populations were more than 90% pure. Full-length TCR variable regions were amplified by 5' RACE PCR with constant-region reverse primers, and semi-nested PCR with Nested Universal Primer A was subsequently performed. The ReliaPrep RNA Cell Miniprep System was used to extract total RNA, which was then reverse transcribed into 5'RACE-ready cDNA with the SMARTer RACE 5'/3' Kit. Multiplex adaptors were used to barcode the full-length TCR alpha and beta libraries, which were then sequenced on an Illumina MiSeq. In the original analysis: For each of nine subset-tissue groups, sequencing data from the five patients were pooled, and the groups were then compared using unsupervised clustering of TCR gene usage. The Morisita-Horn index was used to calculate repertoire similarity, with shared sequences weighted according to their contribution to each repertoire. The public sequencing data were trimmed at Q25 with fastp and processed into clonotypes with MiXCR by TCRdb, which kept only in-frame beta chains. Rows are unified per CDR3 protein, each entry keeping the most common DNA and genes. TCRdb, not the original authors, processed these V and J calls. Within this sample are about 50,000 distinct CDR3 sequences, with around 26% of them counted one time only. The top ten constitute roughly 2% of the sample.

Trimming removed 6 bases from V and 2 bases from J, leaving 14 bases between the germline ends. CDR1 and CDR2 (SGHTA, FQGNSA) derive from the germline V gene. The CDR3 runs 16 amino acids, cysteine and phenylalanine included. Only the CDR3 DNA is retained, 48 bases long and in frame from the first base. This sequence was found in a female donor with breast cancer. Recombination linked TRBV7-2 to TRBJ2-6; D gene: possibly TRBD2, on 6 matching bases. Sequencing used naive CD4+ T cells sorted from blood. In light of the paper, this sample's cell subset or site label describes: naive CD4+ T cells, CD4+CD45RA+CD25-. The DNA sequence is given as TGTGCCAGCAGGGACTCACGGGGGACTGGGGCCAACGTCCTGACTTTC. It codes for CASRDSRGTGANVLTF.